This T cell receptor (beta chain) was found in a study of T cell responses to AZD1222 COVID-19 vaccine. Sequenced by immunoSEQ multiplex PCR; TCRdb stores in-frame clones only, minus some. The table includes 75,000 to 95,000 clones, more than 70% detected once. General observations from the study: Repertoires were sampled only after the peak T cell response. CD4 TCRs associated with vaccination spanned spike, dominating at 160-218 and 743-854. Baseline seropositivity occurred in only a handful of AZD1222 recipients.

V gave up 4 bases and J gave up 3 bases, with 11 bases separating them. The CDR3 is made up of 14 amino acids. Germline values: CDR1 SGHRS, CDR2 YFSETQ. Comment on this clone: Antigen specificity is unknown.

Here the sequenced sample was peripheral blood, taken 28 days after the second dose of the MenACWY control vaccine. The origin of this receptor is an adult who received the MenACWY meningococcal vaccine as a control. The rearrangement uses TRBV5-1 and TRBJ2-1; possible D gene TRBD2, 5 bases. The CDR3 spells CASSPLGDYNEQFF. In nucleotides, the CDR3 is TGCGCCAGCAGCCCCCTCGGGGACTACAATGAGCAGTTCTTC.